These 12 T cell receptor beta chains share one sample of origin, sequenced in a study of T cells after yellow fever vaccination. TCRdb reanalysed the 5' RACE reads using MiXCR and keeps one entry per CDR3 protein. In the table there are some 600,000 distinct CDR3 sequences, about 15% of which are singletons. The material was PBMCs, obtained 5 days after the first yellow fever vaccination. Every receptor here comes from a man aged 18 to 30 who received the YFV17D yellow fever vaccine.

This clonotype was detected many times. The CDR3 spells CASRLGGGNSPLHF. The CDR3 DNA sequence: TGTGCCAGCAGACTGGGGGGAGGCAATTCACCCCTCCACTTT. The chain couples TRBV12-3 or TRBV12-4 to TRBJ1-6; a possible D gene is TRBD1 (5 bases). This CDR3 is 14 amino acids long. V gave up 6 bases and J gave up 7 bases, with 13 bases separating them.

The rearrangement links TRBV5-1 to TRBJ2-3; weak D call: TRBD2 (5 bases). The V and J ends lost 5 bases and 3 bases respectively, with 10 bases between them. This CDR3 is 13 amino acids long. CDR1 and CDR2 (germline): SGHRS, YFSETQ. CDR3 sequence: CASSKVATDTQYF. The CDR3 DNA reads TGCGCCAGCAGTAAAGTAGCGACAGATACGCAGTATTTT.

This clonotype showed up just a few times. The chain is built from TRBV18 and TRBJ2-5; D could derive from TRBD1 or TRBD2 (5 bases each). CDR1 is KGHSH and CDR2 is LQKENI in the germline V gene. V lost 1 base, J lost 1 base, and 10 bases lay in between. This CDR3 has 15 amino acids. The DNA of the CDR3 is TGTGCCAGCTCACCACGGCCTGGGGGCCAAGAGACCCAGTACTTC. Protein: CASSPRPGGQETQYF.

The CDR3 is CASSLVPREKTQYF. In DNA, the CDR3 is TGTGCCAGCAGCTTAGTCCCCAGGGAAAAGACCCAGTACTTC. The chain links TRBV7-2 to TRBJ2-5, with TRBD1 as a possible D gene (5 bases). The CDR3 is 14 residues long. The V and J ends lost 1 base and 6 bases respectively, with 12 bases between them. Germline lookup yields CDR1 SGHTA and CDR2 FQGNSA.

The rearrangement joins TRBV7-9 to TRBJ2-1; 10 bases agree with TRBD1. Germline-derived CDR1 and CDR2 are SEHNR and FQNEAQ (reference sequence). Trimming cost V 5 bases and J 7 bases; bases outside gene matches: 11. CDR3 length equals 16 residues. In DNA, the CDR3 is TGTGCCAGCAGCCGCCTGACAGGGGGCATTAAAAATGAGCAGTTCTTC. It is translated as CASSRLTGGIKNEQFF.

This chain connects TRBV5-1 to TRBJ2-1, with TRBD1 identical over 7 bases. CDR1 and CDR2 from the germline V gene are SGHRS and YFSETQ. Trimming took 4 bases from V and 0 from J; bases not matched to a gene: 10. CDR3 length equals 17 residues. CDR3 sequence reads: CASSPPSGQSSYNEQFF. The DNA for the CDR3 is TGCGCCAGCAGCCCTCCCTCGGGACAGAGCTCCTACAATGAGCAGTTCTTC. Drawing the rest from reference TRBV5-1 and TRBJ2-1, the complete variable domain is KAGVTQTPRYLIKTRGQQVTLSCSPISGHRSVSWYQQTPGQGLQFLFEYFSETQRNKGNFPGRFSGRQFSNSRSEMNVSTLELGDSALYLCASSPPSGQSSYNEQFFGPGTRLTVL.

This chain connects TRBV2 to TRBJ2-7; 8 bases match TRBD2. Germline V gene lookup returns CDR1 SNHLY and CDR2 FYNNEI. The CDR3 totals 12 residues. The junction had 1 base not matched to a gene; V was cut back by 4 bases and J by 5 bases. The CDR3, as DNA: TGTGCCAGCAGTGCGACTAGCGACGAGCAGTACTTC. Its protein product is CASSATSDEQYF.

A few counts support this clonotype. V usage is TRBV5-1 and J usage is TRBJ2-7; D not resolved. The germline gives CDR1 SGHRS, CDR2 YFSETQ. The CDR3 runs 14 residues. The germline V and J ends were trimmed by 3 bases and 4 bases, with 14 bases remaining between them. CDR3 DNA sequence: TGCGCCAGCAGCTATGCGGACCCCCCGTACGAGCAGTACTTC. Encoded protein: CASSYADPPYEQYF.

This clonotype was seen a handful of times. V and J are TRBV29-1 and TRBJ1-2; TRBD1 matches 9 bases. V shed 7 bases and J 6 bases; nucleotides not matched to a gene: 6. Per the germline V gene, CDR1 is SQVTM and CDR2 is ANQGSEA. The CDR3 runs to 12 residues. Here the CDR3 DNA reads TGCAGCGGTGAGGACAGGGGCCATGGCTACACCTTC. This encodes CSGEDRGHGYTF.

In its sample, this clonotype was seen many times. The CDR3 sequence: CASSVDRGETQYF. CDR3 DNA sequence: TGTGCCAGCAGCGTAGACAGGGGAGAGACCCAGTACTTC. The V and J genes are TRBV7-3 and TRBJ2-5, with 8 bases identical to TRBD1. The CDR3 covers 13 residues. Trimming at V came to 5 bases and at J to 4 bases, leaving 3 bases not matched to a gene. Per germline, CDR1 SGHTA and CDR2 FQGTGA.

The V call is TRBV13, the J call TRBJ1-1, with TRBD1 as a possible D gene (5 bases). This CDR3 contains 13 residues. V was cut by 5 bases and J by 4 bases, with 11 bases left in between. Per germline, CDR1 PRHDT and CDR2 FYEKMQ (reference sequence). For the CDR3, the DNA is TGTGCCAGCAGCGGGGGGGTCGGCACTGAAGCTTTCTTT. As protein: CASSGGVGTEAFF.

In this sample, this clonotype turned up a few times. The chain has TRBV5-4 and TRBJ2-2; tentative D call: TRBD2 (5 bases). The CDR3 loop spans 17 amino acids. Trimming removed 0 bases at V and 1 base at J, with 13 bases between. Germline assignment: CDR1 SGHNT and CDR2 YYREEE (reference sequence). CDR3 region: CASSLVGGRMNTGELFF. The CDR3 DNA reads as TGTGCCAGCAGCTTGGTAGGAGGCAGGATGAACACCGGGGAGCTGTTTTTT.